Sequencing of this TCR beta chain was carried out in a study of cytomegalovirus exposure and HLA in healthy donors (TCRdb year 2017). Regarding the study in general: A later analysis indicated that the 120 validation repertoires were generated on the platform also employed for the 666 repertoires of the first cohort. The study aimed to test whether cataloging public T cell receptors could reveal signatures of past pathogen exposure. To predict cytomegalovirus infection status, the study combined high-throughput TCR immunosequencing, statistical association of individual TCRs with disease status, and machine learning. Along with the roughly 610-subject first cohort, a separate validation cohort of about 110 different subjects was used.

Donors formed part of the validation cohort, which comprised about 130 subjects and was distinct from the first cohort of 666 subjects. On this clone itself: What antigen it recognizes has not been identified. Base quality data are lacking; no much larger clone is found one base away.

What the study reported, not specific to this receptor: The study listed 164 TCR beta chains as associated with cytomegalovirus. All 120 or so repertoires were used to score co-occurrence in the validation cohort in a later analysis, because that analysis had no HLA typing for the cohort. The authors suggested that the approach could potentially be extended to other disease states and immunological phenotypes. Of the cluster scores, 85% to 95% were above 0 in a later analysis, which found that TCRs clustered in the first cohort also tended to co-occur in the 90 to 150 validation repertoires. Most TCR sequences were seen in very few donors, while some public TCRs were found in many individuals. Cytomegalovirus status was reported to be diagnosed by the classifier with high specificity and sensitivity in both the original and validation cohorts. In vitro tests confirmed that three of the cytomegalovirus-associated TCR beta chains recognize cytomegalovirus antigens.

The method was the immunoSEQ multiplex PCR assay. Processing in the source paper ran as follows. A statistical classification framework was built to diagnose cytomegalovirus status from the catalog of TCR beta chain sequences. The table was pulled from immuneACCESS by TCRdb, which kept in-frame rearrangements only. Such tables lose some clones; where checked, under half of the loss comes from unresolved V genes, and the rest has no known cause. The V and J calls and the clone size are those of that table, but D and trimming were determined from the DNA. The sample table lists 200,000 or so clones, roughly 84% of them with a count of one. The biggest ten clones account for under 7.5% of the sample. The source material was PBMCs. This TCR derives from a man between 18 and 29 years old in good health and CMV-seropositive.

The sequenced DNA: TGCGCCGCGGGGCAGTTTAGTGAGCAGTTCTTC. This yields the protein CAAGQFSEQFF. The chain couples TRBV4-3 to TRBJ2-1; TRBD2 is a possible D gene, resting on 6 matching bases. According to the germline V gene, CDR1 reads LGHNA and CDR2 reads YSLEER. V is clipped by 11 bases and J by 9 bases, and the sequence between their germline boundaries is 14 bases long. Including the terminal cysteine and phenylalanine, the CDR3 comprises 11 residues. CDR3 DNA is the only sequence kept; it has 33 bases, read in frame from the first base.